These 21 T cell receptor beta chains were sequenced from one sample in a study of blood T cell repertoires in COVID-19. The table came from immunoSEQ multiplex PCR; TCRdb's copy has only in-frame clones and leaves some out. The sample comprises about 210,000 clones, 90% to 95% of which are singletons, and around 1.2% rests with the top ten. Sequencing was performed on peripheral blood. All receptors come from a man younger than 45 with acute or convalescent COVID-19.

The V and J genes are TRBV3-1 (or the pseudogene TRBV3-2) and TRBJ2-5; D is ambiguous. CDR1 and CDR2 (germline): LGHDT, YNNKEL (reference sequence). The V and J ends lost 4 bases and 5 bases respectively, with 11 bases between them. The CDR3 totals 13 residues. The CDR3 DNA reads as TGTGCCAGCAGCCCTTCGGAGTGGGAGACCCAGTACTTC. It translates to CASSPSEWETQYF.

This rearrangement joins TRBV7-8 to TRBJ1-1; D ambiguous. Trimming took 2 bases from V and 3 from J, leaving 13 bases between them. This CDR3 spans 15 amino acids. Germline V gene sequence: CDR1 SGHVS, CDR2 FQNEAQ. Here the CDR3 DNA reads TGTGCCAGCAGCTTATCTCTGGCGCGGGACACTGAAGCTTTCTTT. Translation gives CASSLSLARDTEAFF.

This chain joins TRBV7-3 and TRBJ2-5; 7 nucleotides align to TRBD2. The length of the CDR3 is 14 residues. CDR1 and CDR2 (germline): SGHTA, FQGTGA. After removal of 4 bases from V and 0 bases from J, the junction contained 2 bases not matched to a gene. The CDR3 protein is CASSYGGNQETQYF. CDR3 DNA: TGTGCCAGCAGCTACGGGGGGAACCAAGAGACCCAGTACTTC. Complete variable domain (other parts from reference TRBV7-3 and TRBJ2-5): GAGVSQTPSNKVTEKGKYVELRCDPISGHTALYWYRQSLGQGPEFLIYFQGTGAADDSGLPNDRFFAVRPEGSVSTLKIQRTERGDSAVYLCASSYGGNQETQYFGPGTRLLVL.

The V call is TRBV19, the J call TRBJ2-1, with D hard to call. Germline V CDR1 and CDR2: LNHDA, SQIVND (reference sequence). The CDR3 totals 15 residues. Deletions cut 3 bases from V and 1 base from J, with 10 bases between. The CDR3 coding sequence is TGTGCCAGTAGTATTCTACAGACATCCTACAATGAGCAGTTCTTC. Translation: CASSILQTSYNEQFF.

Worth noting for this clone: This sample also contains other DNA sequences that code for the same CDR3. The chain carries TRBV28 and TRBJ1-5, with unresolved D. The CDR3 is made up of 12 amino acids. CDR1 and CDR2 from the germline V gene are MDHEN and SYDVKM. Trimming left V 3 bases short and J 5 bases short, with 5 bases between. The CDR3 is CASSFLYQPQHF. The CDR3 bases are TGTGCCAGCAGTTTCCTCTATCAGCCCCAGCATTTT.

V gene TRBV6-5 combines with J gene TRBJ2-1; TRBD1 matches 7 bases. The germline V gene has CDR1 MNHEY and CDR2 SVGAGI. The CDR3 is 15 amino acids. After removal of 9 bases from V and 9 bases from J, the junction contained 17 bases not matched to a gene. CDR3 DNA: TGTGCCAGTACTAACAGGGGTCTCCCTCCCGCTGAGCAGTTCTTC. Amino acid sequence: CASTNRGLPPAEQFF.

Written as DNA, the CDR3 is TGTGCCAGCAGCACCGGGACAGGGAACTATGGCTACACCTTC. Translating gives CASSTGTGNYGYTF. The gene calls are TRBV27 and TRBJ1-2, with TRBD1 identical over 9 bases. The CDR3 totals 14 residues. Germline V gene data show CDR1 as MNHEY and CDR2 as SMNVEV (reference sequence). V was clipped by 6 bases and J by 2 bases; unmatched bases: 4.

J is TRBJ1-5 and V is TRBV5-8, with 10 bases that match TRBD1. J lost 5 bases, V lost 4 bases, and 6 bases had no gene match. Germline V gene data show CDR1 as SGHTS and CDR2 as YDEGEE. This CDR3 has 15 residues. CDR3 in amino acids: CASSPGTGVDQPQHF. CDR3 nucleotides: TGTGCCAGCAGCCCCGGGACAGGGGTTGATCAGCCCCAGCATTTT.

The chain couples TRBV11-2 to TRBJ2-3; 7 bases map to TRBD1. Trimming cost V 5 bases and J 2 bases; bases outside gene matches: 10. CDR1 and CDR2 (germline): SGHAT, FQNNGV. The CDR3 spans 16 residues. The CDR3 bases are TGTGCCAGCAGCGTCGGAAAGGGGGCCACCACAGATACGCAGTATTTT. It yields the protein CASSVGKGATTDTQYF.

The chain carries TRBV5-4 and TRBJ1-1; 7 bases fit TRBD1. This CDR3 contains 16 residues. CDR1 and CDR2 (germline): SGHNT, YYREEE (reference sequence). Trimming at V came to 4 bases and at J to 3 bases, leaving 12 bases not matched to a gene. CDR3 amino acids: CASSPPPGQPYTEAFF. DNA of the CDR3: TGTGCCAGCAGCCCCCCCCCGGGACAGCCATACACTGAAGCTTTCTTT.

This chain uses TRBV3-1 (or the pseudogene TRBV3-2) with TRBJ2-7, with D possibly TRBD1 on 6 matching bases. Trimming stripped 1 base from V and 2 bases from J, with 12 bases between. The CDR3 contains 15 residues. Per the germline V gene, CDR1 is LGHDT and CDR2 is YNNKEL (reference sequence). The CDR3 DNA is TGTGCCAGCAGCCAAGGTTTCCAGGGGACCTACGAGCAGTACTTC. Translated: CASSQGFQGTYEQYF.

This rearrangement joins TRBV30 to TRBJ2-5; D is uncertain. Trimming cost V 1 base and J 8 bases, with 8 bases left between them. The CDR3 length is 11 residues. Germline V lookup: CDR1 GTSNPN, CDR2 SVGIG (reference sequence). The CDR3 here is CAWSESVTQYF. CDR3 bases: TGTGCCTGGAGTGAATCGGTCACCCAGTACTTC.

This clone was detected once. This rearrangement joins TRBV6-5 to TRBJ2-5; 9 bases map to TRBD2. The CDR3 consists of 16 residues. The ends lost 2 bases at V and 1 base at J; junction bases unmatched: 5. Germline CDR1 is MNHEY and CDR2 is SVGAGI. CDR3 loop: CASSYASGGPQETQYF. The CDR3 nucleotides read TGTGCCAGCAGTTACGCAAGCGGGGGGCCCCAAGAGACCCAGTACTTC.

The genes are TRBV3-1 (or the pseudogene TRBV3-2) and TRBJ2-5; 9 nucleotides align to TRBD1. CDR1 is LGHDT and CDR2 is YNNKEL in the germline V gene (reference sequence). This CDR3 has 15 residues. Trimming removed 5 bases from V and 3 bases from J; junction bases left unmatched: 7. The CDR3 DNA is TGTGCCAGCAGCACTCCCGGGACAGGGAAAGAGACCCAGTACTTC. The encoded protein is CASSTPGTGKETQYF.

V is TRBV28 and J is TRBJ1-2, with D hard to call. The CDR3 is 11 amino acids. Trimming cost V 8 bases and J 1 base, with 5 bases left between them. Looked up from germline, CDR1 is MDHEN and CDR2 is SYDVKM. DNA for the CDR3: TGTGCCAGCGGCCTTAACTATGGCTACACCTTC. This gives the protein CASGLNYGYTF.

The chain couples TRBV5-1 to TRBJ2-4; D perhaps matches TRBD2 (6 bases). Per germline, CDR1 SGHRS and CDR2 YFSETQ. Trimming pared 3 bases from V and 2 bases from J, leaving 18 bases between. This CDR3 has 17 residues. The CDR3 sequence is CASSSTTQGGTKNIQYF. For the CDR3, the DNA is TGCGCCAGCAGCTCGACCACCCAGGGAGGAACCAAAAACATTCAGTACTTC. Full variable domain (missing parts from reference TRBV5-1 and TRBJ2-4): KAGVTQTPRYLIKTRGQQVTLSCSPISGHRSVSWYQQTPGQGLQFLFEYFSETQRNKGNFPGRFSGRQFSNSRSEMNVSTLELGDSALYLCASSSTTQGGTKNIQYFGAGTRLSVL.

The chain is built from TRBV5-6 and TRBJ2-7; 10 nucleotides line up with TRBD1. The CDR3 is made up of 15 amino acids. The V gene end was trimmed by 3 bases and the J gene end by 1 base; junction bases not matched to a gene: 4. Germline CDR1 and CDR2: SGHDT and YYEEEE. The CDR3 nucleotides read TGTGCCAGCAGCTGGACAGGGGGACGGTCCTACGAGCAGTACTTC. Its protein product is CASSWTGGRSYEQYF.

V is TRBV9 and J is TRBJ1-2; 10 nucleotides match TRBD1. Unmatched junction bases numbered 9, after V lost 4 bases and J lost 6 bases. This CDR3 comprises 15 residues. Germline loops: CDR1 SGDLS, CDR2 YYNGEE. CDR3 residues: CASSNRDRGGNGYTF. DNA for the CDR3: TGTGCCAGCAGCAACCGGGACAGGGGTGGGAATGGCTACACCTTC.

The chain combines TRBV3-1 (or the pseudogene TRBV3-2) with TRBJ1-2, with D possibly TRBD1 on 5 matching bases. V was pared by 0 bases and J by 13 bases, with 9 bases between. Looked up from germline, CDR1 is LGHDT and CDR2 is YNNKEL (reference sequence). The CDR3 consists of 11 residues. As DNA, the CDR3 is TGTGCCAGCAGCCAAGAGCACAGGCTCACCTTC. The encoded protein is CASSQEHRLTF.

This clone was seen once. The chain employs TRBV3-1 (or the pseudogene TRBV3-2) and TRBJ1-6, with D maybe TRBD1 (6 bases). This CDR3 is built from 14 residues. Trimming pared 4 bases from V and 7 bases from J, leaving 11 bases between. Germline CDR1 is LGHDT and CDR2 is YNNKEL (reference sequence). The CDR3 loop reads CASSRKGTNSPLHF. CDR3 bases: TGTGCCAGCAGCCGAAAAGGGACAAATTCACCCCTCCACTTT.

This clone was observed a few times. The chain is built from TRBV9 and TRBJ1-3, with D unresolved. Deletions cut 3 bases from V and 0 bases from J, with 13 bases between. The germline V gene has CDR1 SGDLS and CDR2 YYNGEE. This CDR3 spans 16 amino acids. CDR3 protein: CASSAAKSSSGNTIYF. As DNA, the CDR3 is TGTGCCAGCAGCGCCGCCAAATCGAGCTCTGGAAACACCATATATTTT.